The clone carrying this T cell receptor beta chain was observed many times. Its matching antigen is unknown. Germline V lookup: CDR1 SQVTM, CDR2 ANQGSEA. V lost 7 bases and J 4 bases, leaving 17 bases between the germline ends. The length of the CDR3 is 13 residues. With molecular barcodes, quantitative 5'-RACE was used to make the TCR beta libraries. TCRdb re-derived calls from the 5' RACE reads in MiXCR, one entry per CDR3 protein. The sample carries 130,000 or so distinct CDR3 sequences, more than 6.5% recorded once. The entry originates in a study of CD8 T cells in ankylosing spondylitis. Study-wide results and caveats: Certain motif variants had earlier appeared in reactive arthritis synovial fluid and blood. Relatively scarce in peripheral blood, disease-linked clones were CD8+.

The chain employs TRBV29-1 and TRBJ2-7; D may be TRBD1 or TRBD2 (5 bases each). What was sequenced was blood, either unsorted or a sorted T cell fraction (not recorded which). The sequence came from a male donor with ankylosing spondylitis or in good health (not recorded which). For the CDR3, the DNA is TGCAGCGCCCGAACGGGGTCAGGGTACGAGCAGTACTTC. Its translation: CSARTGSGYEQYF.